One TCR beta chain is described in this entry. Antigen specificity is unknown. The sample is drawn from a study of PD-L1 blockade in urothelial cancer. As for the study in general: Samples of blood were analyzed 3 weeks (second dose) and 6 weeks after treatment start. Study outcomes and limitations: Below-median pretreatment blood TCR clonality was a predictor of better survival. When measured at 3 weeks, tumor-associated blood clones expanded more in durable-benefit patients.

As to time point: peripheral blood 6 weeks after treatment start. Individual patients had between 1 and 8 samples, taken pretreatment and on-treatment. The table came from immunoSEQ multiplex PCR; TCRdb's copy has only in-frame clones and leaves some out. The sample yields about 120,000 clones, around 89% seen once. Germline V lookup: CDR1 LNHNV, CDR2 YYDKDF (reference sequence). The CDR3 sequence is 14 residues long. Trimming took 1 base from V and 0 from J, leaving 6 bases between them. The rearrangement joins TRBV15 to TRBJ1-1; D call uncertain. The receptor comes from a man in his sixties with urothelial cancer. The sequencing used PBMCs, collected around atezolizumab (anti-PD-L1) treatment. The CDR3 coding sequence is TGTGCCACCAGCAGAGGTACAGTGAACACTGAAGCTTTCTTT. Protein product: CATSRGTVNTEAFF.